Shown below are 24 T cell receptor beta chains from a single sample sequenced in a study of blood T cell repertoires in COVID-19. The table came from immunoSEQ multiplex PCR; TCRdb's copy has only in-frame clones and leaves some out. This table has 300,000 or so clones, roughly 84% appearing once. Sequenced sample: PBMCs or T cells enriched from blood (not recorded which). The source of these receptors is a woman aged 25 to 45 who had recovered from COVID-19.

The chain is built from TRBV30 and TRBJ1-3, with no clear D. Germline V lookup: CDR1 GTSNPN, CDR2 SVGIG (reference sequence). The length of the CDR3 is 11 residues. V was clipped by 5 bases and J by 4 bases, with 6 bases between them. CDR3 sequence (DNA): TGTGCCTGGGAACGGGGAAACACCATATATTTT. This codes for CAWERGNTIYF.

This chain connects TRBV2 to TRBJ1-1; D possibly corresponds to TRBD1 (5 bases). V lost 4 bases to trimming and J lost 1 base, with 7 bases between them. This CDR3 has 13 residues. CDR1 and CDR2 from the germline V gene are SNHLY and FYNNEI. The CDR3 DNA is TGTGCCAGCAGTGTGGACACGAACACTGAAGCTTTCTTT. It yields the protein CASSVDTNTEAFF.

This sequence joins TRBV28 and TRBJ2-2; TRBD2 is a possible D gene (5 bases). The ends were cut back, 10 bases at V and 3 bases at J, with 15 bases in the middle. Germline CDR1 reads MDHEN; CDR2 reads SYDVKM. The CDR3 length is 14 residues. CDR3 loop: CATLRMGDTGELFF. The CDR3 nucleotides are TGTGCCACCCTTAGGATGGGAGACACCGGGGAGCTGTTTTTT.

This clone was seen a single time. CDR3 region: CASSLGPGRAQYF. In DNA form, the CDR3 reads TGTGCCAGCAGCTTGGGGCCAGGAAGGGCCCAGTACTTC. J is TRBJ2-5 and V is TRBV11-3, with D tentatively TRBD1 (5 bases). V lost 3 bases, J lost 9 bases, and 14 bases lay in between. CDR3 length: 13 residues. The germline V gene has CDR1 SGHNT and CDR2 YENEEA.

The chain uses TRBV6-1 and TRBJ1-3; TRBD1 is a possible D gene (5 bases). This CDR3 spans 18 amino acids. Trimming took off 4 bases at V and 0 bases at J, with 19 bases between the two ends. CDR1 and CDR2 from the germline V gene are MNHNS and SASEGT. In DNA, the CDR3 is TGTGCCAGCAGTGCCGGCAGTTTGGGGCAGAGCTCTGGAAACACCATATATTTT. Protein product: CASSAGSLGQSSGNTIYF.

This sequence joins TRBV28 and TRBJ2-5; D might be TRBD2 (5 bases). Germline V gene sequence: CDR1 MDHEN, CDR2 SYDVKM. V was clipped by 1 base and J by 1 base, with 13 bases between them. The CDR3 covers 16 residues. CDR3 sequence (DNA): TGTGCCAGCAGTTTATTCGGGGTTTGGGCCCAAGAGACCCAGTACTTC. This sequence encodes CASSLFGVWAQETQYF.

This chain links TRBV5-4 with TRBJ1-2, with TRBD1 matching 9 bases. This CDR3 spans 15 amino acids. From germline, CDR1 is SGHNT and CDR2 YYREEE (reference sequence). J was trimmed by 5 bases and V by 4 bases; bases with no gene match: 9. CDR3 region: CASSLGQGSRYGYTF. In DNA, the CDR3 is TGTGCCAGCAGCCTCGGACAGGGGTCCCGATATGGCTACACCTTC. The entire variable domain, with the rest obtained from reference TRBV5-4 and TRBJ1-2, is as follows: ETGVTQSPTHLIKTRGQQVTLRCSSQSGHNTVSWYQQALGQGPQFIFQYYREEENGRGNFPPRFSGLQFPNYSSELNVNALELDDSALYLCASSLGQGSRYGYTFGSGTRLTVV.

The rearrangement uses TRBV5-4 and TRBJ1-3; D unclear. The CDR3 covers 16 residues. The germline CDR1 and CDR2 sequences are SGHNT and YYREEE (reference sequence). Trimming shortened V by 2 bases and J by 0 bases, and 12 bases separated the two germline ends. CDR3 loop: CASSLGPASSGNTIYF. The CDR3 nucleotides read TGTGCCAGCAGCTTAGGTCCAGCGAGCTCTGGAAACACCATATATTTT.

The chain recombines TRBV3-1 (or the pseudogene TRBV3-2) with TRBJ1-2, with D possibly matching TRBD1 (6 bases). Germline V CDR1 and CDR2: LGHDT, YNNKEL (reference sequence). V dropped 1 base and J dropped 8 bases, with 11 bases sitting between them. This CDR3 has 13 residues. The CDR3 DNA reads as TGTGCCAGCAGCCAAGGGACAGCCCAGGGCTACACCTTC. Its protein is CASSQGTAQGYTF.

The J gene is TRBJ1-1, the V gene TRBV19; 7 bases match TRBD1. Per germline, CDR1 LNHDA and CDR2 SQIVND (reference sequence). Trimming removed 4 bases from V and 3 bases from J; junction bases left unmatched: 11. The CDR3 contains 16 residues. The CDR3 loop reads CASSTDRESRDTEAFF. The CDR3 coding sequence is TGTGCCAGTAGTACAGACAGGGAATCTAGGGACACTGAAGCTTTCTTT.

The V and J genes are TRBV3-1 (or the pseudogene TRBV3-2) and TRBJ2-7; TRBD2 might be the D (6 bases). This CDR3 has 12 residues. Germline V CDR1 and CDR2: LGHDT, YNNKEL (reference sequence). The germline V and J ends were trimmed by 3 bases and 10 bases, with 13 bases remaining between them. The CDR3 loop is CASSQRGPRQYF. CDR3 DNA sequence: TGTGCCAGCAGCCAGCGGGGACCCCGACAGTACTTC.

The chain couples TRBV5-1 to TRBJ1-4; tentatively, D is TRBD1 (6 bases). CDR1 and CDR2 from the germline V gene are SGHRS and YFSETQ. This CDR3 region has 15 residues. The germline V and J ends were trimmed by 6 bases and 5 bases, with 17 bases remaining between them. The CDR3 here is CASTLTGRENEKLFF. The CDR3 region has the DNA TGCGCCAGCACCCTCACAGGGCGAGAGAATGAAAAACTGTTTTTT. The whole variable domain, remainder taken from reference TRBV5-1 and TRBJ1-4, is KAGVTQTPRYLIKTRGQQVTLSCSPISGHRSVSWYQQTPGQGLQFLFEYFSETQRNKGNFPGRFSGRQFSNSRSEMNVSTLELGDSALYLCASTLTGRENEKLFFGSGTQLSVL.

V and J are TRBV27 and TRBJ2-1; TRBD2 might be the D (5 bases). V shed 4 bases and J shed 4 bases, with 11 bases lying between them. The CDR3 spans 14 residues. Germline V gives CDR1 MNHEY, CDR2 SMNVEV (reference sequence). CDR3 amino acids: CASSYDSGYNEQFF. The DNA for the CDR3 is TGTGCCAGCAGTTATGACTCGGGATACAATGAGCAGTTCTTC.

This clone was detected only once. V is TRBV5-4 and J is TRBJ2-7; 8 bases are shared with TRBD1. CDR3 length: 15 amino acids. The germline gives CDR1 SGHNT, CDR2 YYREEE (reference sequence). The ends lost 4 bases at V and 3 bases at J; junction bases unmatched: 9. The CDR3 sequence: CASSRGTGFFYEQYF. The CDR3 nucleotides are TGTGCCAGCAGCCGAGGGACAGGATTTTTCTACGAGCAGTACTTC.

V usage is TRBV29-1 and J usage is TRBJ1-6; D might be TRBD1 (6 bases). The ends were cut back, 6 bases at V and 6 bases at J, with 12 bases in the middle. Germline CDR1 and CDR2: SQVTM and ANQGSEA. The CDR3 is 13 residues long. The CDR3 region is CSVKQDSNSPLHF. The CDR3 DNA reads as TGCAGCGTGAAACAGGACAGTAATTCACCCCTCCACTTT.

The gene calls are TRBV7-7 and TRBJ1-4, with a tentative D call TRBD1 (6 bases). Trimming took 1 base from V and 2 from J, leaving 14 bases between them. Germline V CDR1 and CDR2: SSHAT, FNYEAQ (reference sequence). The CDR3 runs 17 residues. CDR3 in amino acids: CASSLVIIRGTNEKLFF. The CDR3 nucleotides are TGTGCCAGCAGCTTAGTTATTATCAGGGGCACTAATGAAAAACTGTTTTTT.

The DNA of the CDR3 is TGCGCCAGCAGCCAAGATTTGGGACTAGCGGCTCGCACAGATACGCAGTATTTT. Protein product: CASSQDLGLAARTDTQYF. J is TRBJ2-3 and V is TRBV4-3, with 11 bases that match TRBD2. Germline CDR1 reads LGHNA; CDR2 reads YSLEER. Losses at the gene ends were 0 bases for V and 1 base for J; bases not matched to a gene: 6. This CDR3 has 18 residues.

This clone was observed a single time. The rearrangement uses TRBV15 and TRBJ1-2; 7 nucleotides match TRBD1. V shed 4 bases, J shed 2 bases, and the junction held 4 bases outside the gene matches. This CDR3 comprises 14 residues. The germline V gene has CDR1 LNHNV and CDR2 YYDKDF (reference sequence). The CDR3 is CATSKKGQNYGYTF. For the CDR3, the DNA is TGTGCCACCAGCAAGAAGGGACAGAACTATGGCTACACCTTC.

The chain joins TRBV9 to TRBJ1-1; 7 nucleotides agree with TRBD1. V lost 4 bases, J lost 4 bases, and 13 bases stayed unmatched. CDR1 and CDR2 from the germline V gene are SGDLS and YYNGEE. CDR3 length equals 16 residues. The CDR3 here is CASSPRQGSRSTEAFF. In nucleotides, the CDR3 is TGTGCCAGCAGCCCCCGACAGGGCTCGAGGTCCACTGAAGCTTTCTTT.

This chain joins TRBV7-9 and TRBJ1-6; possible D gene TRBD1, 6 bases. Trimming removed 5 bases at V and 5 bases at J, with 19 bases between. CDR3 length: 17 amino acids. CDR1 and CDR2 from the germline V gene are SEHNR and FQNEAQ (reference sequence). The CDR3 protein is CASSPADRLGDNSPLHF. CDR3 DNA: TGTGCCAGCAGCCCAGCCGACAGGTTGGGTGATAATTCACCCCTCCACTTT.

The rearrangement links TRBV5-8 to TRBJ2-5, with TRBD1 matching over 10 bases. This CDR3 has 17 residues. The V and J ends lost 4 bases and 6 bases, in that order; junction bases with no gene match: 15. Germline V gene lookup returns CDR1 SGHTS and CDR2 YDEGEE. The CDR3 nucleotides read TGTGCCAGCAGCCGGGCGTTGGGGACAGGGGCGGTCAAGACCCAGTACTTC. Translated: CASSRALGTGAVKTQYF. Combining the CDR3 with reference TRBV5-8 and TRBJ2-5 gives the whole variable domain EAGVTQSPTHLIKTRGQQATLRCSPISGHTSVYWYQQALGLGLQFLLWYDEGEERNRGNFPPRFSGRQFPNYSSELNVNALELEDSALYLCASSRALGTGAVKTQYFGPGTRLLVL.

The CDR3 DNA sequence: TGTGCCAGCAGCTCCTGGACAGGCGGGGAGACCCAGTACTTC. Translating it yields CASSSWTGGETQYF. The genes are TRBV7-2 and TRBJ2-5; 7 bases line up with TRBD1. Trimming cost V 4 bases and J 5 bases; bases outside gene matches: 7. The CDR3 spans 14 residues. CDR1 and CDR2 (germline): SGHTA, FQGNSA.

The chain links TRBV30 to TRBJ1-5; tentatively, D is TRBD1 (6 bases). The CDR3 consists of 14 residues. Trimming removed 2 bases from V and 6 bases from J, with 14 bases in between. The germline V gene has CDR1 GTSNPN and CDR2 SVGIG (reference sequence). CDR3 nucleotide sequence: TGTGCCTGGAGTACGAGGGGGACGAGTCAGCCCCAGCATTTT. Its translation: CAWSTRGTSQPQHF.

This chain joins TRBV6-2 or TRBV6-3 and TRBJ2-5, with 10 bases that match TRBD1. Germline V gene sequence: CDR1 MNHEY, CDR2 SVGEGT. The junction had 6 bases not matched to a gene; V was cut back by 0 bases and J by 5 bases. CDR3 size: 16 residues. This CDR3 is CASSYSLGQGRETQYF. In nucleotides, the CDR3 is TGTGCCAGCAGTTACTCCTTGGGACAGGGGAGGGAGACCCAGTACTTC.